The sequence of this T cell receptor (beta chain) was determined in a study of patients and donors after allogeneic stem cell transplantation. MiXCR, applied by TCRdb to the RT-PCR reads, yields one record per CDR3 protein. In the table there are about 410,000 distinct CDR3 sequences, 16% of which are singletons. This clonotype was seen a handful of times. CDR3 length: 17 residues. Germline lookup yields CDR1 LGHNA and CDR2 YSLEER. The V and J ends lost 7 bases and 0 bases respectively, with 19 bases between them. This TCR derives from a human donor who was either an allogeneic HSCT recipient or a stem cell or donor lymphocyte infusion donor (not recorded which). It is not recorded whose cells these are; they may come from a transplant donor. The gene calls are TRBV4-3 and TRBJ1-3; D is undetermined. The material sequenced was blood, either unsorted or a sorted T cell fraction (not recorded which). CDR3 in DNA: TGCGCCAGCATAGCATTTAAGACGGAAGACTCTGGAAACACCATATATTTT. Translation: CASIAFKTEDSGNTIYF.